This TCR beta chain was sequenced in a study of glioma-infiltrating T cells after dendritic cell vaccination. General study points: Complete blood and tumor specimen sets were limited to few patients. Patients with more pretreatment TILs had longer time to progression and survival.

Germline CDR1 is MDHEN and CDR2 is SYDVKM. V was pared by 3 bases and J by 0 bases, with 15 bases between. The CDR3 has 16 residues. Time point here: after dendritic cell vaccination, including at tumor progression/relapse. The primer mix had 60 V beta and 13 J beta primers. TCRdb keeps only in-frame clones here, not all; method: immunoSEQ multiplex PCR. Of about 100,000 clones listed, 75% to 90% are singletons. For this clone: Its antigen is unidentified.

The sequenced sample was blood, obtained after dendritic cell vaccination. The TCR originated in a human donor with glioblastoma. V usage is TRBV28 and J usage is TRBJ2-7, with D tentatively TRBD2 (5 bases). DNA for the CDR3: TGTGCCAGCAGTTTTTATTCGGGGTGGAGCTCCTACGAGCAGTACTTC. Encoded protein: CASSFYSGWSSYEQYF.